This passage covers 29 T cell receptor beta chains from one sample sequenced in a study of blood T cell repertoires in COVID-19. Generated by immunoSEQ multiplex PCR, the TCRdb table keeps only in-frame clones and is missing some. The sample has roughly 100,000 clones, about 90% seen once. Sample: peripheral blood. The receptors come from a man aged 45-60 years in a cohort sampled during active COVID-19.

V is TRBV11-2 and J is TRBJ1-2; 7 positions agree with TRBD1. With V trimmed by 5 bases and J by 2 bases, 8 bases remained unmatched. Germline values: CDR1 SGHAT, CDR2 FQNNGV. The CDR3 totals 15 residues. In DNA, the CDR3 is TGTGCCAGCAGCACCTCGACAGGGCCCAACTATGGCTACACCTTC. Protein sequence: CASSTSTGPNYGYTF.

The chain joins TRBV20-1 to TRBJ2-2; no firm D call. The V gene's germline CDR1 is DFQATT and CDR2 SNEGSKA (reference sequence). Trimming took off 6 bases at V and 0 bases at J, with 8 bases between the two ends. CDR3 length equals 13 residues. CDR3 sequence (DNA): TGCAGTGCCAGTGGGCCGAACACCGGGGAGCTGTTTTTT. Protein sequence: CSASGPNTGELFF.

The V gene is TRBV5-1, the J gene TRBJ2-2, with 7 bases matching TRBD1. The germline CDR1 and CDR2 sequences are SGHRS and YFSETQ. The CDR3 has 14 residues. The V gene end was trimmed by 4 bases and the J gene end by 1 base; junction bases not matched to a gene: 1. The CDR3, as DNA: TGCGCCAGCAGCAGGACAGGGAACACCGGGGAGCTGTTTTTT. It codes for CASSRTGNTGELFF.

The gene calls are TRBV5-5 and TRBJ1-4, with D perhaps matching TRBD1 (5 bases). From germline, CDR1 is SGHKS and CDR2 YYEKEE (reference sequence). CDR3 length: 14 residues. The V end was cut by 3 bases, the J end by 7 bases, with 13 bases between. The CDR3 loop reads CASSSGSAGEKLFF. CDR3 DNA sequence: TGTGCCAGCAGCTCAGGGTCCGCCGGTGAAAAACTGTTTTTT.

This clone was counted once. The rearrangement uses TRBV5-1 and TRBJ1-1, with D perhaps TRBD1 (6 bases). CDR1 is SGHRS and CDR2 is YFSETQ in the germline V gene. The CDR3 sequence is 16 residues long. V shed 3 bases and J shed 1 base, with 16 bases lying between them. The CDR3 DNA follows: TGCGCCAGCAGCTCGAAGACTGACAGGAGGAACACTGAAGCTTTCTTT. It specifies CASSSKTDRRNTEAFF.

The chain links TRBV9 to TRBJ1-1; D remains unclear. The CDR3 runs to 16 residues. Trimming took 4 bases from V and 4 from J, leaving 20 bases between them. From germline, CDR1 is SGDLS and CDR2 YYNGEE. The CDR3 reads CASSPDSMGRGTEAFF. The CDR3 DNA is TGTGCCAGCAGCCCGGACTCCATGGGGAGAGGCACTGAAGCTTTCTTT.

The rearrangement joins TRBV29-1 to TRBJ1-3; no clear D. Germline CDR1 is SQVTM and CDR2 is ANQGSEA. The CDR3 has 16 amino acids. Trimming took off 5 bases at V and 2 bases at J, with 19 bases between the two ends. In DNA, the CDR3 is TGCAGCGTTTCCACCCGATTCCCGCAGACTGGAAACACCATATATTTT. Translated: CSVSTRFPQTGNTIYF.

The rearrangement uses TRBV7-9 and TRBJ2-6, with TRBD2 as a possible D gene (7 bases). The CDR3 is made up of 17 amino acids. V was shortened by 4 bases and J by 2 bases, with 15 bases between the two germline ends. From germline, CDR1 is SEHNR and CDR2 FQNEAQ (reference sequence). The DNA for the CDR3 is TGTGCCAGCAGCTCTTATGGGGGGGCGGCTGGGGCCAACGTCCTGACTTTC. Protein sequence: CASSSYGGAAGANVLTF.

In this sample, this clone turned up a few times. This rearrangement joins TRBV6-5 to TRBJ2-4; D might be TRBD2 (6 bases). CDR1 and CDR2 (germline): MNHEY, SVGAGI. Trimming shortened V by 6 bases and J by 8 bases, and 17 bases separated the two germline ends. The CDR3 sequence is 14 residues long. The CDR3 DNA sequence: TGTGCCAGCAGGGCTGTTGGGGGGTTTGACATTCAGTACTTC. Its translation is CASRAVGGFDIQYF.

V and J are TRBV6-6 and TRBJ1-6, with a weak D call TRBD1 (6 bases). The V end was cut by 6 bases, the J end by 10 bases, with 16 bases between. CDR3 size: 14 residues. Germline lookup yields CDR1 MNHNY and CDR2 SVGAGI (reference sequence). The CDR3 bases are TGTGCCAGCAGCCAACAGGGTTCGGGATCACCCCTCCACTTT. Its translation is CASSQQGSGSPLHF.

This clone was recorded once. The chain links TRBV3-1 (or the pseudogene TRBV3-2) to TRBJ2-5; D is uncertain. The CDR3 extends over 12 amino acids. V shed 0 bases and J shed 6 bases, with 5 bases lying between them. CDR1 is LGHDT, CDR2 YNNKEL, per germline (reference sequence). For the CDR3, the DNA is TGTGCCAGCAGCCAAGATGACAAGACCCAGTACTTC. It encodes CASSQDDKTQYF.

The gene calls are TRBV5-1 and TRBJ2-3; D possibly corresponds to TRBD1 (6 bases). Trimming stripped 4 bases from V and 2 bases from J, with 11 bases between. The CDR3 is 14 amino acids. Germline values: CDR1 SGHRS, CDR2 YFSETQ. In nucleotides, the CDR3 is TGCGCCAGCAGCCAGGGACATCTCACAGATACGCAGTATTTT. Translation: CASSQGHLTDTQYF.

The chain has TRBV11-3 and TRBJ2-4; 7 nucleotides line up with TRBD1. The germline V gene has CDR1 SGHNT and CDR2 YENEEA. The CDR3 is 16 amino acids. V was clipped by 5 bases and J by 4 bases; unmatched bases: 11. The CDR3 protein is CASSPGTEREKNIQYF. Written as DNA, the CDR3 is TGTGCCAGCAGCCCAGGGACAGAAAGAGAAAAAAACATTCAGTACTTC.

J is TRBJ1-5 and V is TRBV3-1 (or the pseudogene TRBV3-2); TRBD1 might be the D (5 bases). The V and J ends lost 1 base and 5 bases respectively, with 12 bases between them. The germline CDR1 and CDR2 sequences are LGHDT and YNNKEL (reference sequence). The CDR3 consists of 15 residues. The CDR3 reads CASSQAGREDQPQHF. CDR3 DNA sequence: TGTGCCAGCAGCCAAGCAGGGAGGGAGGATCAGCCCCAGCATTTT.

J is TRBJ2-4 and V is TRBV18; 8 positions match TRBD2. The germline CDR1 and CDR2 sequences are KGHSH and LQKENI. V trimming: 1 base; J trimming: 3 bases; junction bases outside the gene matches: 8. The CDR3 loop spans 17 amino acids. Written as DNA, the CDR3 is TGTGCCAGCTCACCACTTCCCGGGACTAGTAACAAAAACATTCAGTACTTC. Its translation: CASSPLPGTSNKNIQYF.

The rearrangement joins TRBV7-9 to TRBJ2-1; D gene uncertain. Germline assignment: CDR1 SEHNR and CDR2 FQNEAQ (reference sequence). The CDR3 extends over 12 amino acids. Trimming shortened V by 4 bases and J by 9 bases, and 10 bases separated the two germline ends. DNA of the CDR3: TGTGCCAGCAGCTCGGGTTTCAGTGAGCAGTTCTTC. Translation gives CASSSGFSEQFF.

The rearrangement uses TRBV4-2 and TRBJ2-1, with D perhaps TRBD2 (6 bases). The CDR3 runs to 17 residues. Germline values: CDR1 LGHNA, CDR2 YNFKEQ. Trimming left V 0 bases short and J 7 bases short, with 19 bases between. The CDR3 DNA sequence: TGTGCCAGCAGCCAAGATGTCGGGGGAGGTCTTGCGAATGAGCAGTTCTTC. It specifies CASSQDVGGGLANEQFF.

This clone was detected only once. V is TRBV24-1 and J is TRBJ2-5; 12 nucleotides align to TRBD2. This CDR3 region has 16 residues. V dropped 3 bases and J dropped 2; count of bases not matched to a gene: 3. From germline, CDR1 is KGHDR and CDR2 SFDVKD. DNA of the CDR3: TGTGCCACCAGTGATCCCGGACTAGCGGGACAAGAGACCCAGTACTTC. Translating it yields CATSDPGLAGQETQYF.

J is TRBJ2-7 and V is TRBV12-3 or TRBV12-4, with D possibly matching TRBD1 (6 bases). Deletions cut 8 bases from V and 3 bases from J, with 14 bases between. The CDR3 loop spans 13 amino acids. Written as DNA, the CDR3 is TGTGCCAGCTCTAAACAGGGCGGCTACGAGCAGTACTTC. This sequence encodes CASSKQGGYEQYF.

The chain carries TRBV12-5 and TRBJ2-1; TRBD1 matches 7 bases. Germline V gene lookup returns CDR1 LGHNT and CDR2 FRNRAP. The CDR3 spans 15 residues. J was trimmed by 7 bases and V by 5 bases; bases with no gene match: 11. CDR3 sequence: CASGHRQGGGNEQFF. CDR3 sequence (DNA): TGTGCTAGTGGTCACAGACAGGGTGGTGGAAATGAGCAGTTCTTC.

V gene TRBV5-6 combines with J gene TRBJ1-6; TRBD1 matches 8 bases. Germline values: CDR1 SGHDT, CDR2 YYEEEE. The V gene end was trimmed by 4 bases and the J gene end by 10 bases; junction bases not matched to a gene: 4. This CDR3 contains 13 residues. Here the CDR3 reads CASSTRQGSPLHF. CDR3 coding DNA: TGTGCCAGCAGCACACGACAGGGGTCACCCCTCCACTTT.

The gene calls are TRBV24-1 and TRBJ2-5; no reliable D call. CDR3 length equals 14 residues. V lost 5 bases and J 2 bases, leaving 11 bases between the germline ends. Germline values: CDR1 KGHDR, CDR2 SFDVKD. CDR3: CATSANSRQETQYF. As DNA, the CDR3 is TGTGCCACCAGTGCGAACAGCAGACAAGAGACCCAGTACTTC.

J is TRBJ1-2 and V is TRBV3-1 (or the pseudogene TRBV3-2); 7 positions agree with TRBD1. The germline V gene has CDR1 LGHDT and CDR2 YNNKEL (reference sequence). The CDR3 is 14 amino acids. The junction had 10 bases not matched to a gene; V was cut back by 4 bases and J by 8 bases. The CDR3 here is CASSPTGVWEGYTF. The CDR3 bases are TGTGCCAGCAGCCCCACAGGGGTCTGGGAGGGCTACACCTTC.

The chain joins TRBV12-3 or TRBV12-4 to TRBJ2-7; 8 bases line up with TRBD2. After removal of 3 bases from V and 6 bases from J, the junction contained 4 bases not matched to a gene. There are 13 residues in the CDR3. The CDR3 here is CASSLSSGVEQYV. In DNA form, the CDR3 reads TGTGCCAGCAGTTTGAGTAGCGGGGTCGAGCAGTACGTC.

The gene calls are TRBV5-1 and TRBJ2-2; 9 bases map to TRBD1. The germline V gene has CDR1 SGHRS and CDR2 YFSETQ. V was pared by 5 bases and J by 4 bases, with 9 bases of the junction left unmatched. The CDR3 totals 16 residues. The CDR3 bases are TGCGCCAGCAGGCACGGTTCGGGACAGGGCACCGGGGAGCTGTTTTTT. Translated, it gives CASRHGSGQGTGELFF.

The rearrangement uses TRBV3-1 (or the pseudogene TRBV3-2) and TRBJ2-3; weak D call: TRBD2 (6 bases). There are 15 residues in the CDR3. Germline V gene lookup returns CDR1 LGHDT and CDR2 YNNKEL (reference sequence). With 1 base removed from V and 0 bases from J, the gap between germline ends came to 8 bases. CDR3 residues: CASSQGGESTDTQYF. CDR3 nucleotides: TGTGCCAGCAGCCAAGGCGGGGAAAGCACAGATACGCAGTATTTT.

V usage is TRBV5-1 and J usage is TRBJ2-1; 9 bases are a match to TRBD1. V lost 4 bases, J lost 8 bases, and 7 bases stayed unmatched. The germline CDR1 and CDR2 sequences are SGHRS and YFSETQ. This CDR3 comprises 14 residues. Written as DNA, the CDR3 is TGCGCCAGCAGCAAGGACAGGGGAAACCATGAGCAGTTCTTC. Amino acids: CASSKDRGNHEQFF. The full variable domain, completed using reference TRBV5-1 and TRBJ2-1, is KAGVTQTPRYLIKTRGQQVTLSCSPISGHRSVSWYQQTPGQGLQFLFEYFSETQRNKGNFPGRFSGRQFSNSRSEMNVSTLELGDSALYLCASSKDRGNHEQFFGPGTRLTVL.

This chain connects TRBV7-2 to TRBJ2-1; D unclear. Trimming took 6 bases from V and 3 from J, leaving 18 bases between them. The V gene's germline CDR1 is SGHTA and CDR2 FQGNSA. This CDR3 is 16 amino acids long. This CDR3 is CASRSSVASGYNEQFF. The CDR3 nucleotides are TGTGCCAGCAGGTCTTCGGTTGCTTCGGGCTACAATGAGCAGTTCTTC.

The genes are TRBV19 and TRBJ1-2; D ambiguous. The V end lost 7 bases, the J end lost 8 bases, and 14 bases lay between the germline ends. The CDR3 loop spans 12 amino acids. Germline V CDR1 and CDR2: LNHDA, SQIVND (reference sequence). CDR3 DNA: TGTGCCAGTACTGCGGACTATGTAGGCTACACCTTC. Its protein is CASTADYVGYTF. Full variable domain (remainder filled in from reference TRBV19 and TRBJ1-2): DGGITQSPKYLFRKEGQNVTLSCEQNLNHDAMYWYRQDPGQGLRLIYYSQIVNDFQKGDIAEGYSVSREKKESFPLTVTSAQKNPTAFYLCASTADYVGYTFGSGTRLTVV.